This T cell receptor beta chain stems from a study of blood T cell repertoires in COVID-19. As for the study in general: Acute and convalescent COVID-19 specimens originated in the United States, Italy and Spain. From T cells, B-cell-depleted T cells, or PBMCs came the material, which was cDNA or gDNA.

With V trimmed by 3 bases and J by 4 bases, 5 bases remained unmatched. The CDR3 length is 14 residues. CDR1 is SEHNR, CDR2 FQNEAQ, per germline (reference sequence). Original processing notes: From reference gene primer amplification, estimates of nucleated cell counts were derived. The method was immunoSEQ multiplex PCR; TCRdb's version includes in-frame clones alone and lacks a portion of them. V and J calls and clone size are as listed in that table; D and trimming were resolved from the DNA. The sample lists over 60,000 clones; around 89% were seen once. The J gene is TRBJ1-2, the V gene TRBV7-9; 7 bases are a match to TRBD1. Sample: peripheral blood. This sequence was found in an elderly woman with active COVID-19. The CDR3, as DNA: TGTGCCAGCAGCTTCGACGGGACAGCCTATGGCTACACCTTC. It is translated as CASSFDGTAYGYTF. The entire variable domain, with the rest obtained from reference TRBV7-9 and TRBJ1-2, is as follows: DTGVSQNPRHKITKRGQNVTFRCDPISEHNRLYWYRQTLGQGPEFLTYFQNEAQLEKSRLLSDRFSAERPKGSFSTLEIQRTEQGDSAMYLCASSFDGTAYGYTFGSGTRLTVV.